This T cell receptor beta chain emerged from a study of T cells in localized non-small cell lung cancer. Overall study findings and caveats: Longer overall survival accompanied higher blood T cell density.

As to this clone: Its antigen is unidentified.

TCRdb's copy holds only in-frame clones and misses some; the assay was immunoSEQ multiplex PCR. The sample shows 60,000 or so clones, roughly four fifths of them seen only once. The CDR3 loop spans 13 amino acids. CDR1 and CDR2 (germline): KGHSH, LQKENI. V was shortened by 4 bases and J by 5 bases, with 8 bases between the two germline ends. The source was PBMCs, collected before any cancer treatment. The TCR was taken from a man between 40 and 70 years old with stage II lung adenocarcinoma. The chain has TRBV18 and TRBJ1-4, with TRBD1 as a possible D gene (6 bases). The DNA of the CDR3 is TGTGCCAGCTCACGGCAGGGGAATGAAAAACTGTTTTTT. This encodes CASSRQGNEKLFF.